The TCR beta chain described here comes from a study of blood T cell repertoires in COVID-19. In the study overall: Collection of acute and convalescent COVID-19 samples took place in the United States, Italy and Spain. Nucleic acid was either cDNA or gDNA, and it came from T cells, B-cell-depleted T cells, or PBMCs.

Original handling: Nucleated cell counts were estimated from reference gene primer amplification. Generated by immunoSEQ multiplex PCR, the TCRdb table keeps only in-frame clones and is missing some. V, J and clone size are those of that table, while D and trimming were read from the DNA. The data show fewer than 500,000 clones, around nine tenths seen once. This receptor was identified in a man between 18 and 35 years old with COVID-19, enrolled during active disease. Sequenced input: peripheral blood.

This chain's CDR3 is CASSLQATDEQFF. DNA of the CDR3: TGTGCCAGCAGTTTGCAGGCGACAGATGAGCAGTTCTTC. The rearrangement joins TRBV12-3 or TRBV12-4 to TRBJ2-1; D is possibly TRBD1 (5 bases). This CDR3 is 13 amino acids long. V was pared by 3 bases and J by 8 bases, with 11 bases between.